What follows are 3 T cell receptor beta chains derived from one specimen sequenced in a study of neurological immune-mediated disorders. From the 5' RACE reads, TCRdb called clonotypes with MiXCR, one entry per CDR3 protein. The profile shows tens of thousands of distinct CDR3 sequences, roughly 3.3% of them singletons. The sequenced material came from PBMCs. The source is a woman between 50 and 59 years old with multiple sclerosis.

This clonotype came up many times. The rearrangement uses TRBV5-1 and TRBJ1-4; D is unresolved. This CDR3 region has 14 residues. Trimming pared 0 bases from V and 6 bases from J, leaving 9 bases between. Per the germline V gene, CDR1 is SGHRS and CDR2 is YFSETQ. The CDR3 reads CASSLEGIDEKLFF. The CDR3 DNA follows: TGCGCCAGCAGCTTGGAGGGAATAGATGAAAAACTGTTTTTT.

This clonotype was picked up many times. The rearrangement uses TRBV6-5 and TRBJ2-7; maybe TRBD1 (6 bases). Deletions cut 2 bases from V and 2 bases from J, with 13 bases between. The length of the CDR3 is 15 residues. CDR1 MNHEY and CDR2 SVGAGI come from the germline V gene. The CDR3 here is CASSYGQSRAYEQYF. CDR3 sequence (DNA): TGTGCCAGCAGTTACGGACAGAGCAGAGCCTACGAGCAGTACTTC.

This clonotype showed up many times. The CDR3 bases are TGCGCCAGCAGGGGACAGAGTCCCACAGATACGCAGTATTTT. Its translation: CASRGQSPTDTQYF. The chain recombines TRBV5-1 with TRBJ2-3; 7 positions match TRBD1. The CDR3 totals 14 residues. Trimming took 5 bases from V and 2 from J; bases not matched to a gene: 5. The germline V gene has CDR1 SGHRS and CDR2 YFSETQ.